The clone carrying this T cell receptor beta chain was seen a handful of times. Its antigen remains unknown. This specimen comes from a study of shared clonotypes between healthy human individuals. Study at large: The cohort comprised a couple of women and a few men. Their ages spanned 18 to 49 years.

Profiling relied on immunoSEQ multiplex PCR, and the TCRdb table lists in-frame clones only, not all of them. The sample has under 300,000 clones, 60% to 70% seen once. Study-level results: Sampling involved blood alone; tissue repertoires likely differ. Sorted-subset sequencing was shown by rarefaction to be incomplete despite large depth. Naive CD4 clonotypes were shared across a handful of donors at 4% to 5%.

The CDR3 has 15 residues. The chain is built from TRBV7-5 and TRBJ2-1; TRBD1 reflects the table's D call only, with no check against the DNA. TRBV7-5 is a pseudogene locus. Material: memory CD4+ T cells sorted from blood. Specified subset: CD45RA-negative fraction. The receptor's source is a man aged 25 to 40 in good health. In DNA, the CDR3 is TGTGCCAGAAGCCCCGGGACAGGGGATCGGGGTGAGCAGTTCTTC. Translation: CARSPGTGDRGEQFF.